The 25 T cell receptor beta chains presented below share a single source sample, sequenced in a study of T-cell memory formation after mild COVID-19. TCRdb fed the 5' RACE reads into MiXCR, producing one record per CDR3 protein. The table has 98,000 or so distinct CDR3 sequences, over 15% seen once. Sequencing used PBMCs or a T cell subset sorted from them (not recorded which). These receptors were collected from a man aged 18 to 30 who had mild COVID-19 (a few samples of this study predate the infection). Cell type and time point are not known.

This clonotype has more than one count but fewer than ten. This rearrangement joins TRBV5-5 to TRBJ2-3; TRBD2 might be the D (6 bases). Trimming took 2 bases from V and 2 from J, leaving 12 bases between them. CDR1 is SGHKS and CDR2 is YYEKEE in the germline V gene (reference sequence). The CDR3 loop spans 15 amino acids. DNA of the CDR3: TGTGCCAGCAGCTTACCGGGCGGGGCCACAGATACGCAGTATTTT. Its protein is CASSLPGGATDTQYF.

This chain links TRBV10-3 with TRBJ1-3; D possibly corresponds to TRBD1 (5 bases). CDR1 ENHRY and CDR2 SYGVKD come from the germline V gene. The CDR3 is made up of 14 amino acids. With 3 bases removed from V and 0 bases from J, the gap between germline ends came to 6 bases. The CDR3 region is CAISDGASGNTIYF. The CDR3 DNA sequence: TGTGCCATCAGTGATGGGGCCTCTGGAAACACCATATATTTT.

V usage is TRBV7-9 and J usage is TRBJ1-1, with D possibly being TRBD1 (5 bases). V lost 7 bases, J lost 5 bases, and 14 bases lay in between. Per germline, CDR1 SEHNR and CDR2 FQNEAQ (reference sequence). The CDR3 is 13 amino acids. CDR3 in amino acids: CASTLEQGTEAFF. CDR3 nucleotides: TGTGCCAGCACCCTAGAGCAGGGAACTGAAGCTTTCTTT.

The rearrangement uses TRBV10-3 and TRBJ1-3; 9 positions agree with TRBD1. The ends lost 2 bases at V and 0 bases at J; junction bases unmatched: 20. CDR1 is ENHRY, CDR2 SYGVKD, per germline. The CDR3 runs 22 residues. The CDR3 here is CAISERARGTGTTKSSGNTIYF. The CDR3 DNA reads TGTGCCATCAGTGAGAGAGCCCGTGGGACAGGGACGACTAAAAGCTCTGGAAACACCATATATTTT.

The chain combines TRBV29-1 with TRBJ2-6, with D hard to call. CDR3 length: 12 amino acids. Between the trimmed V and J ends, which lost 4 bases and 4 bases, there was a span of 5 bases. CDR1 and CDR2 (germline): SQVTM, ANQGSEA. The CDR3 protein is CSVGSGANVLTF. The DNA for the CDR3 is TGCAGCGTTGGTTCCGGGGCCAACGTCCTGACTTTC.

The genes are TRBV29-1 and TRBJ2-1, with D possibly being TRBD1 or TRBD2 (5 bases each). The CDR3 contains 11 residues. Trimming stripped 6 bases from V and 4 bases from J, with 7 bases between. Germline loops: CDR1 SQVTM, CDR2 ANQGSEA. The DNA of the CDR3 is TGCAGCGTGAGGGGATACAATGAGCAGTTCTTC. Translation: CSVRGYNEQFF.

The chain carries TRBV12-3 or TRBV12-4 and TRBJ1-5, with 9 bases fitting TRBD1. The V segment lost 5 bases and the J segment 8 bases; nucleotides outside the gene matches: 22. The CDR3 extends over 19 amino acids. CDR3 nucleotide sequence: TGTGCCAGCAGTCCGCACTGGGGGGGGACAGGGTCCGGTCGGGAGCCCCAGCATTTT. This sequence encodes CASSPHWGGTGSGREPQHF.

CDR3 in amino acids: CASSITSGGLLYEQYF. CDR3 bases: TGTGCCAGCAGCATCACTAGCGGGGGGCTACTATACGAGCAGTACTTC. The chain combines TRBV7-2 with TRBJ2-7; 12 positions agree with TRBD2. The CDR3 has 16 amino acids. V lost 5 bases to trimming and J lost 4 bases; unmatched junction nucleotides: 9. Germline CDR1 SGHTA, CDR2 FQGNSA.

The V and J genes are TRBV28 and TRBJ1-6; D is possibly TRBD1 (5 bases). CDR1 and CDR2 from the germline V gene are MDHEN and SYDVKM. V was trimmed by 6 bases and J by 14 bases, leaving 20 bases between them. The CDR3 runs 14 residues. The CDR3 spells CASSPGSSNLALHF. CDR3 coding DNA: TGTGCCAGCAGCCCAGGGTCCTCAAATTTGGCCCTCCACTTT.

This clonotype turned up a few times. The chain links TRBV20-1 to TRBJ2-3, with 8 nucleotides matching TRBD2. The germline gives CDR1 DFQATT, CDR2 SNEGSKA (reference sequence). Trimming removed 4 bases from V and 4 bases from J; junction bases left unmatched: 10. The CDR3 has 15 amino acids. CDR3 in DNA: TGCAGTGCTACACTTCTACCGGGGGGGGCAGATACGCAGTATTTT. It translates to CSATLLPGGADTQYF.

Only a few counts were recorded for this clonotype. The chain is built from TRBV29-1 and TRBJ1-4, with D possibly matching TRBD1 (6 bases). The V end lost 6 bases, the J end lost 3 bases, and 14 bases lay between the germline ends. Germline CDR1 is SQVTM and CDR2 is ANQGSEA. The CDR3 runs 14 residues. The CDR3 reads CSVGQGLPNEKLFF. CDR3 DNA sequence: TGCAGCGTCGGTCAGGGGCTTCCTAATGAAAAACTGTTTTTT.

Only a few counts were recorded for this clonotype. Here the CDR3 reads CASRSPSVHEQYF. The CDR3 DNA reads as TGCGCCAGCAGATCTCCTAGCGTGCACGAGCAGTACTTC. This rearrangement joins TRBV10-1 to TRBJ2-7; weak D call: TRBD2 (6 bases). Trimming took 6 bases from V and 5 from J, leaving 14 bases between them. The CDR3 is made up of 13 amino acids. Germline-derived CDR1 and CDR2 are WNHNN and SYGVQD (reference sequence).

This clonotype came up a few times. V usage is TRBV20-1 and J usage is TRBJ1-2; D might be TRBD1 (5 bases). V gave up 2 bases and J gave up 4 bases, with 8 bases separating them. Germline V gene sequence: CDR1 DFQATT, CDR2 SNEGSKA (reference sequence). The CDR3 runs to 12 residues. The CDR3 sequence is CSARPDSYGYTF. The DNA for the CDR3 is TGCAGTGCTAGACCAGACAGCTATGGCTACACCTTC.

This clonotype was seen ten or more times. The J gene is TRBJ2-2, the V gene TRBV7-2; D call uncertain. Germline CDR1 SGHTA, CDR2 FQGNSA. The CDR3 has 11 residues. Trimming cost V 3 bases and J 8 bases, with 4 bases left between them. Written as DNA, the CDR3 is TGTGCCAGCAGCTTCGGGGGGGAGCTGTTTTTT. Amino acids: CASSFGGELFF.

This clonotype was counted between two and nine times. The chain recombines TRBV7-8 with TRBJ1-1, with TRBD1 matching over 7 bases. In germline, CDR1 is SGHVS, CDR2 FQNEAQ. CDR3 length: 18 amino acids. V lost 8 bases, J lost 6 bases, and 24 bases stayed unmatched. CDR3 amino acids: CASGQRGYKGALLPEAFF. CDR3 in DNA: TGTGCCAGCGGCCAGCGGGGCTATAAGGGGGCCCTTCTCCCTGAAGCTTTCTTT.

The gene calls are TRBV5-1 and TRBJ2-5, with D unclear. CDR1 SGHRS and CDR2 YFSETQ come from the germline V gene. Trimming cost V 0 bases and J 1 base, with 7 bases left between them. The CDR3 runs 14 residues. The CDR3: CASSLVSAQETQYF. The CDR3 DNA is TGCGCCAGCAGCTTGGTGTCAGCCCAAGAGACCCAGTACTTC.

This sequence joins TRBV7-6 and TRBJ1-6; D perhaps matches TRBD1 (6 bases). V lost 5 bases and J lost 10, with 12 bases in between. The CDR3 has 13 amino acids. Germline lookup yields CDR1 SGHVS and CDR2 FNYEAQ. In DNA form, the CDR3 reads TGTGCCAGCAGCCGACAGGTTCGGTCACCCCTCCACTTT. Protein sequence: CASSRQVRSPLHF. The entire variable domain, with the rest obtained from reference TRBV7-6 and TRBJ1-6, is as follows: GAGVSQSPRYKVTKRGQDVALRCDPISGHVSLYWYRQALGQGPEFLTYFNYEAQQDKSGLPNDRFSAERPEGSISTLTIQRTEQRDSAMYRCASSRQVRSPLHFGNGTRLTVT.

In this sample, this clonotype turned up a few times. The gene calls are TRBV20-1 and TRBJ2-2, with a weak D call TRBD2 (6 bases). The CDR3 loop spans 14 amino acids. Germline V gives CDR1 DFQATT, CDR2 SNEGSKA (reference sequence). V lost 0 bases to trimming and J lost 5 bases, with 10 bases between them. The CDR3 sequence: CSARERGPTGELFF. CDR3 nucleotide sequence: TGCAGTGCTAGAGAGCGGGGACCAACCGGGGAGCTGTTTTTT.

The gene calls are TRBV2 and TRBJ2-5; the D is unclear. Per the germline V gene, CDR1 is SNHLY and CDR2 is FYNNEI. This CDR3 comprises 14 residues. V was cut by 6 bases and J by 5 bases, with 16 bases left in between. CDR3 DNA: TGTGCCAGCAGCGAAAACTCAGAAGTGGAGACCCAGTACTTC. This encodes CASSENSEVETQYF.

The V gene is TRBV12-3 or TRBV12-4, the J gene TRBJ1-4; 10 nucleotides agree with TRBD1. This CDR3 has 16 amino acids. Trimming took 5 bases from V and 8 from J; bases not matched to a gene: 11. CDR3 sequence (DNA): TGTGCCAGCAGTACGTACCCGGGACAGGGGCGAGAAAAACTGTTTTTT. This sequence encodes CASSTYPGQGREKLFF.

This clonotype has just a few counts. The V gene is TRBV7-2, the J gene TRBJ2-7, with D perhaps TRBD1 (6 bases). Germline V lookup: CDR1 SGHTA, CDR2 FQGNSA. There are 15 residues in the CDR3. Trimming shortened V by 5 bases and J by 2 bases, and 16 bases separated the two germline ends. The CDR3 DNA reads TGTGCCAGCAGCCCCTCCCGGGGACAACCCTACGAGCAGTACTTC. Protein: CASSPSRGQPYEQYF.

The sample holds a few counts of this clonotype. The rearrangement uses TRBV2 and TRBJ1-1; possible D gene TRBD1, 5 bases. The CDR3 length is 14 residues. Trimming cost V 7 bases and J 0 bases, with 12 bases left between them. Germline-derived CDR1 and CDR2 are SNHLY and FYNNEI. CDR3 sequence reads: CASKIDRLNTEAFF. The CDR3 coding sequence is TGTGCCAGCAAAATCGACAGATTGAACACTGAAGCTTTCTTT.

This clonotype was detected only a few times. V is TRBV6-6 and J is TRBJ2-1; D remains ambiguous. CDR1 is MNHNY, CDR2 SVGAGI, per germline (reference sequence). The CDR3 is made up of 15 amino acids. Trimming left V 0 bases short and J 0 bases short, with 6 bases between. The CDR3 sequence is CASSYSDSSYNEQFF. The CDR3 DNA sequence: TGTGCCAGCAGTTACTCCGACTCCTCCTACAATGAGCAGTTCTTC.

This clonotype occurred a few times. J is TRBJ2-6 and V is TRBV6-2 or TRBV6-3; the D is unclear. The CDR3 has 13 amino acids. V lost 5 bases to trimming and J lost 2 bases, with 4 bases between them. Germline CDR1 is MNHEY and CDR2 is SVGEGT. CDR3 DNA sequence: TGTGCCAGCAGTAACCCTGGGGCCAACGTCCTGACTTTC. Translated: CASSNPGANVLTF.

A few counts support this clonotype. The chain recombines TRBV7-8 with TRBJ1-1; D is unresolved. Germline V gives CDR1 SGHVS, CDR2 FQNEAQ. With 1 base removed from V and 4 bases from J, the gap between germline ends came to 13 bases. The CDR3 runs 15 residues. This chain's CDR3 is CASSLGSSRGTEAFF. CDR3 in DNA: TGTGCCAGCAGCTTAGGCTCCTCCCGCGGCACTGAAGCTTTCTTT.